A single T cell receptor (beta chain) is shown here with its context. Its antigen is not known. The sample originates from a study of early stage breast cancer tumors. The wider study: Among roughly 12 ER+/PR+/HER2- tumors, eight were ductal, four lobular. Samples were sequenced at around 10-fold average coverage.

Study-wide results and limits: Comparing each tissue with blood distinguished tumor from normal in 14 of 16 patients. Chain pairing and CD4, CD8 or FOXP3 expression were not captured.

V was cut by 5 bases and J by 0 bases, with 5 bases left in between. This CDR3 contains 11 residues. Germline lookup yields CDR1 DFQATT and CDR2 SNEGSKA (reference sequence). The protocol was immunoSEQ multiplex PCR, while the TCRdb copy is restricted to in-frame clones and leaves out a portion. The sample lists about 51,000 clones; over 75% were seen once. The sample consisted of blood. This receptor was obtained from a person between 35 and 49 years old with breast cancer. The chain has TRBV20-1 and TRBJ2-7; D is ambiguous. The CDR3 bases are TGCAGTGCTGACGGCTCCTACGAGCAGTACTTC. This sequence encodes CSADGSYEQYF.